These T cell receptor beta chains were read from a single sample in a study of CD8+CD57+ T cells in acquired aplastic anemia. TCRdb reprocessed the reads with MiXCR, giving one entry per CDR3 protein. The table has 260,000 or so distinct CDR3 sequences, 47% seen once. The sequenced material came from sorted CD4+, CD8+, or CD8+CD57+ T cells (not recorded which) from PBMCs. These receptors were collected from a human donor with aplastic anemia. CDR3s include the opening cysteine and the closing phenylalanine or tryptophan. A D gene is named only where the DNA matches it firmly.

D gene	V gene	CDR3 length	J gene	CDR3 protein
-	TRBV30	12	TRBJ1-1	CAWSVGRIEAFF
-	TRBV28	13	TRBJ1-2	CASSLRRGRGYTF
-	TRBV6-2/TRBV6-3	18	TRBJ1-4	CASSYLQDPLATNEKLFF
-	TRBV7-2	14	TRBJ2-7	CASSLNLGSHEQYF
-	TRBV5-1	13	TRBJ2-7	CASSPQEGGEQYF
-	TRBV20-1	13	TRBJ2-7	CSASGRASYEQYF
TRBD1	TRBV2	15	TRBJ1-5	CASSERQGENQPQHF
-	TRBV20-1	11	TRBJ1-1	CSAKDYTEAFF
-	TRBV7-9	14	TRBJ1-5	CASSLGQTNQPQHF
-	TRBV7-9	12	TRBJ2-5	CASSNGLETQCF
TRBD1	TRBV7-9	19	TRBJ1-1	CASSLSGTGATSMNTEAFF
TRBD2	TRBV7-6	15	TRBJ2-7	CASSPGGLGQPQQYF
TRBD2	TRBV10-3	15	TRBJ2-1	CAISWTSGRNHEQFF
TRBD2	TRBV7-2	17	TRBJ2-3	CASSLVSGRLGLDTQYF
TRBD2	TRBV28	17	TRBJ2-4	CASSRERLAKVRNIQYF
-	TRBV7-2	12	TRBJ2-2	CASSLRAGELFF
TRBD2	TRBV7-6	15	TRBJ2-1	CASSLASGRWWEQFF
-	TRBV20-1	13	TRBJ1-1	CSASWQMNTEAFF
-	TRBV29-1	12	TRBJ2-7	CSVGPGTYEQYF
TRBD1	TRBV20-1	17	TRBJ1-2	CSARLVDREKSNYGYTF
-	TRBV2	16	TRBJ1-6	CASSDLGTINNSPLHF
TRBD2	TRBV7-9	15	TRBJ2-7	CASSPAAGLSYEQYF
-	TRBV7-8	14	TRBJ2-1	CASSARRGRNEQFF
-	TRBV10-3	13	TRBJ1-2	CAISQDRNYGYTF
-	TRBV7-9	15	TRBJ1-1	CASSLVSAGDVGAFF
TRBD1	TRBV19	17	TRBJ1-6	CASSSFTGQYGDSPLHF
-	TRBV2	16	TRBJ2-2	CASSVKWARNTGELFF
TRBD2	TRBV15	16	TRBJ2-7	CATSSERLAGAYEQYF
-	TRBV7-8	12	TRBJ1-3	CASSLDWNTIYF
-	TRBV27	15	TRBJ2-7	CASSFQTEKPYEQYF
-	TRBV7-9	15	TRBJ2-7	CASSSPTAHPYEQYF
TRBD1	TRBV15	20	TRBJ1-6	CATSRVKWTGRSSYNSPLHF
-	TRBV7-9	11	TRBJ2-7	CASSFQSEQYF
-	TRBV11-2	12	TRBJ2-1	CASGVGSNEQFF
-	TRBV15	16	TRBJ2-1	CATSSRYGSGYNEQFF
TRBD1	TRBV9	13	TRBJ2-7	CASSPQTGDEQYF
-	TRBV29-1	18	TRBJ2-7	CSVEGKGYSGRSSYEQYF
TRBD1	TRBV20-1	14	TRBJ1-2	CSARDPQGAYGYTF
TRBD2	TRBV20-1	14	TRBJ2-1	CSARGLAGGNEQFF
TRBD1	TRBV7-9	14	TRBJ2-1	CASSLGQLYNEQFF
TRBD2	TRBV19	13	TRBJ2-1	CASSYTSGNEQFF
-	TRBV20-1	14	TRBJ2-7	CSARDNQGTYEQYF
-	TRBV10-2	14	TRBJ2-7	CASSEGTGRYEQYF
TRBD1	TRBV7-8	16	TRBJ1-4	CASSLGTGVGGEKLFF
-	TRBV5-4	15	TRBJ1-2	CASSLDPSASYGYTF
-	TRBV10-1	18	TRBJ1-5	CASKGGGKGKYSNQPQHF